This entry describes one T cell receptor beta chain. Antigen: not known. This sample was taken from a study of cytomegalovirus exposure and HLA in healthy donors. Broader study findings: HLA alleles showed associations with some 17,000 TCR beta sequences in a later analysis, at a 0.05 false discovery rate.

Primers: 60 Vbeta forward and 13 Jbeta reverse. The protocol was immunoSEQ multiplex PCR, while the TCRdb copy is restricted to in-frame clones and leaves out a portion. The specimen's table records 150,000 to 250,000 clones. Unmatched junction bases numbered 5, after V lost 3 bases and J lost 8 bases. CDR3 size: 13 residues. Germline V gene data show CDR1 as MDHEN and CDR2 as SYDVKM. The sample consisted of PBMCs. This sequence joins TRBV28 and TRBJ1-2, with 8 positions matching TRBD1. The receptor comes from a boy between 10 and 17 years old in good health and CMV-seronegative. The CDR3 nucleotides read TGTGCCAGCAGTTTTGCGACAGGGGTGGGCTACACCTTC. Its translation: CASSFATGVGYTF.